This TCR beta chain was captured in a study of blood T cell repertoires in COVID-19. Overall study: Samples representing acute and convalescent COVID-19 were sourced from the United States, Italy and Spain.

In the study's own analysis: From reference gene primer amplification, estimates of nucleated cell counts were derived. Generated by immunoSEQ multiplex PCR, the TCRdb table keeps only in-frame clones and is missing some. V and J calls and clone size are as listed in that table; D and trimming were resolved from the DNA. Seen here are 150,000 to 200,000 clones, 75% to 90% observed once, and the top ten hold around 7.5%. CDR3 size: 14 residues. Germline V gene data show CDR1 as SSHAT and CDR2 as FNYEAQ (reference sequence). With regard to this clone: Sequence at one end of the junction differs from germline and may be a read error.

The sequenced sample consisted of peripheral blood. The V and J genes are TRBV7-7 and TRBJ2-1; the match to TRBD2 covers 7 bases. The TCR was taken from a woman aged 60-75 years with acute or convalescent COVID-19. CDR3: CASSLLGLGNEQFF. The DNA of the CDR3 is TGTGCTAGCAGCTTGCTCGGACTAGGCAATGAGCAGTTCTTC.